The 18 T cell receptor beta chains listed next were all sequenced from one sample in a study of regulatory T cells in long-lasting Graves disease (dated by TCRdb to the early 2020s). Library preparation used multiplex PCR. Sequencing took place on an Illumina HiSeq 4000. TCR beta libraries were built with iRepertoire HTBI primers and Arm-PCR amplification of CDR3 regions. The public sequencing data were trimmed at Q25 with fastp and processed into clonotypes with MiXCR by TCRdb, which kept only in-frame beta chains. For every CDR3 protein sequence, its rows merge into one entry that carries the most common genes and DNA. This sample has some 490,000 distinct CDR3 sequences in its table, and around 12% of those were observed once. More than 8% of the sample lies in the top ten. The intended sense of this specimen's time point label: newly diagnosed GD, antithyroid drugs for less than 3 months. For both TCR sequencing and RNA sequencing, RNA was extracted from PBMCs in TRIzol.

A further study also used this sample, focusing on T cells in Graves' hyperthyroidism and ophthalmopathy.

Sequenced here: peripheral blood mononuclear cells (PBMCs), sampled at new diagnosis, from a patient treated with antithyroid drugs. The receptors stem from a woman under 40 with Graves disease. Donor details come from another sample of the same person, matched by shared clones.

This clonotype was found many times. The gene calls are TRBV6-5 and TRBJ2-7; D assignment may be TRBD1 or TRBD2 (5 bases each). The CDR3 length is 16 residues. Per germline, CDR1 MNHEY and CDR2 SVGAGI. Trimming took 0 bases from V and 3 from J, leaving 15 bases between them. The DNA of the CDR3 is TGTGCCAGCAGTTACTCGGCCGGGACCCCTTACTACGAGCAGTACTTC. This gives the protein CASSYSAGTPYYEQYF.

This clonotype was detected ten times or more. The chain recombines TRBV20-1 with TRBJ1-1; D is unresolved. Germline V gene sequence: CDR1 DFQATT, CDR2 SNEGSKA (reference sequence). The CDR3 length is 13 residues. Trimming left V 3 bases short and J 0 bases short, with 8 bases between. CDR3: CSASSSVNTEAFF. Written as DNA, the CDR3 is TGCAGTGCTAGCAGTTCGGTGAACACTGAAGCTTTCTTT.

Many counts were recorded for this clonotype. The chain links TRBV5-4 to TRBJ1-4, with a tentative D call TRBD1 (6 bases). The CDR3 spans 16 residues. Germline V lookup: CDR1 SGHNT, CDR2 YYREEE (reference sequence). The V and J ends lost 4 bases and 2 bases respectively, with 15 bases between them. The CDR3 DNA follows: TGTGCCAGCAGCGGGGGCCGGGGGGCCACTAATGAAAAACTGTTTTTT. Translation gives CASSGGRGATNEKLFF.

This clonotype was seen repeatedly, ten times or more. The chain employs TRBV11-2 and TRBJ2-1, with no clear D. The V end lost 5 bases, the J end lost 2 bases, and 16 bases lay between the germline ends. Germline V gene lookup returns CDR1 SGHAT and CDR2 FQNNGV. The CDR3 runs 16 residues. Here the CDR3 DNA reads TGTGCCAGCAGCCCGAGGTTAAAGGCCCCCTACAATGAGCAGTTCTTC. It codes for CASSPRLKAPYNEQFF.

In this sample, this clonotype turned up many times. CDR3 nucleotides: TGTGCCATTACGACTAGCGGTCAACTCTCCTACAATGAGCAGTTCTTC. It encodes CAITTSGQLSYNEQFF. The J gene is TRBJ2-1, the V gene TRBV6-2 or TRBV6-3; 9 bases match TRBD2. There are 16 residues in the CDR3. V gave up 10 bases and J gave up 0 bases; unmatched junction bases: 10. Germline values: CDR1 MNHEY, CDR2 SVGEGT.

This clonotype was seen at least ten times. Here the CDR3 DNA reads TGCAGTGCTAGTAACCAGGGGAGAGGCTACACCTTC. Its protein product is CSASNQGRGYTF. The genes are TRBV20-1 and TRBJ1-2; the D gene is possibly TRBD1 (6 bases). This CDR3 is built from 12 residues. V was pared by 3 bases and J by 8 bases, with 13 bases between. Germline V gives CDR1 DFQATT, CDR2 SNEGSKA (reference sequence).

This clonotype was observed many times. The chain uses TRBV2 and TRBJ1-2; D gene uncertain. CDR1 is SNHLY and CDR2 is FYNNEI in the germline V gene. The CDR3 is 11 amino acids. Trimming removed 6 bases from V and 4 bases from J, with 6 bases in between. CDR3 sequence (DNA): TGTGCCAGCAGAAGGTCCTATGGCTACACCTTC. Translating it yields CASRRSYGYTF.

In its sample, this clonotype was seen many times. This rearrangement joins TRBV20-1 to TRBJ1-1; D is perhaps TRBD1 (6 bases). V lost 0 bases, J lost 4 bases, and 18 bases lay in between. Germline CDR1 reads DFQATT; CDR2 reads SNEGSKA (reference sequence). The CDR3 is 16 residues long. The CDR3, as DNA: TGCAGTGCTAGAGAAATGGGGAAAGGGGGAAGCACTGAAGCTTTCTTT. It specifies CSAREMGKGGSTEAFF.

This clonotype was counted between two and nine times. The chain combines TRBV24-1 with TRBJ2-2; D gene unclear. This CDR3 spans 12 amino acids. V lost 5 bases to trimming and J lost 4 bases, with 4 bases between them. The germline V gene has CDR1 KGHDR and CDR2 SFDVKD. The CDR3 nucleotides are TGTGCCACCAGTGTTTCCACCGGGGAGCTGTTTTTT. It yields the protein CATSVSTGELFF.

The rearrangement links TRBV11-1 to TRBJ1-1; D is perhaps TRBD1 (5 bases). CDR3 size: 14 residues. Germline V gives CDR1 SGHAT, CDR2 FQDESV (reference sequence). V lost 3 bases and J lost 2, with 10 bases in between. The CDR3 region has the DNA TGTGCCAGCAGCTTTTTCCGGGACAACACTGAAGCTTTCTTT. This gives the protein CASSFFRDNTEAFF.

This clonotype has at least ten counts. The rearrangement joins TRBV3-1 to TRBJ2-7; 10 bases fit TRBD1. Germline loops: CDR1 LGHDT, CDR2 YNNKEL (reference sequence). J lost 5 bases, V lost 3 bases, and 4 bases had no gene match. The CDR3 sequence is 14 residues long. This chain's CDR3 is CASSQGTGADEQYF. DNA of the CDR3: TGTGCCAGCAGCCAGGGGACAGGGGCCGACGAGCAGTACTTC.

V and J are TRBV19 and TRBJ1-5; D unresolved. Trimming removed 5 bases from V and 3 bases from J, with 14 bases in between. This CDR3 contains 15 residues. Germline-derived CDR1 and CDR2 are LNHDA and SQIVND (reference sequence). CDR3 loop: CASSLTIYFNQPQHF. The CDR3 DNA reads as TGTGCCAGTAGTTTAACAATTTACTTCAATCAGCCCCAGCATTTT.

This clonotype was found many times. This chain connects TRBV28 to TRBJ1-2; D is ambiguous. Trimming shortened V by 6 bases and J by 0 bases, and 8 bases separated the two germline ends. Germline V lookup: CDR1 MDHEN, CDR2 SYDVKM. This CDR3 is 13 amino acids long. The CDR3 DNA sequence: TGTGCCAGCAGCTTGTTAGCTAACTATGGCTACACCTTC. Its protein is CASSLLANYGYTF.

This clonotype was detected many times. The rearrangement links TRBV5-1 to TRBJ1-4, with TRBD1 as a possible D gene (6 bases). V was clipped by 2 bases and J by 4 bases, with 9 bases between them. CDR1 and CDR2 from the germline V gene are SGHRS and YFSETQ. CDR3 length: 14 amino acids. The DNA of the CDR3 is TGCGCCAGCAGCTTCGGACAGAATAATGAAAAACTGTTTTTT. Translation gives CASSFGQNNEKLFF.

This clonotype was recorded a few times. The chain combines TRBV7-9 with TRBJ2-1; D remains unclear. The CDR3 has 13 amino acids. In germline, CDR1 is SEHNR, CDR2 FQNEAQ (reference sequence). Trimming left V 3 bases short and J 12 bases short, with 15 bases between. The CDR3 loop reads CASSFEDPLRQFF. In DNA form, the CDR3 reads TGTGCCAGCAGCTTTGAGGACCCTCTGCGGCAGTTCTTC.

There are many counts of this clonotype. This chain connects TRBV5-1 to TRBJ2-7, with 12 bases identical to TRBD1. The CDR3 length is 18 residues. Germline CDR1 and CDR2: SGHRS and YFSETQ. V shed 5 bases, J shed 4 bases, and the junction held 16 bases outside the gene matches. CDR3 sequence: CASSSSRDRGRGGYEQYF. DNA of the CDR3: TGCGCCAGCAGTTCCAGCCGGGACAGGGGGCGCGGTGGGTACGAGCAGTACTTC.

This clonotype was seen at least ten times. The chain is built from TRBV30 and TRBJ2-1; D is perhaps TRBD1 (5 bases). The CDR3 extends over 15 amino acids. Trimming removed 3 bases at V and 2 bases at J, with 14 bases between. CDR1 and CDR2 (germline): GTSNPN, SVGIG (reference sequence). CDR3 in DNA: TGTGCCTGGAGCCTAGGGGCGGAGCCCTACAATGAGCAGTTCTTC. Protein: CAWSLGAEPYNEQFF.

There are many counts of this clonotype. V gene TRBV7-2 combines with J gene TRBJ2-5; 12 positions agree with TRBD1. Germline assignment: CDR1 SGHTA and CDR2 FQGNSA. The V and J ends lost 1 base and 4 bases, in that order; junction bases with no gene match: 4. The CDR3 length is 16 residues. The CDR3 sequence: CASSLVGQGAGETQYF. CDR3 in DNA: TGTGCCAGCAGCTTAGTGGGACAGGGGGCCGGAGAGACCCAGTACTTC. The full variable domain, its missing parts supplied by reference TRBV7-2 and TRBJ2-5, is GAGVSQSPSNKVTEKGKDVELRCDPISGHTALYWYRQSLGQGLEFLIYFQGNSAPDKSGLPSDRFSAERTGGSVSTLTIQRTQQEDSAVYLCASSLVGQGAGETQYFGPGTRLLVL.